The 2 T cell receptor beta chains below were found in one sample sequenced in a study of spatial heterogeneity in lung cancer. TCRdb independently ran MiXCR on the 5' RACE reads; one entry per CDR3 protein. The table records about 110,000 distinct CDR3 sequences, about 10% of them present only once. Time point meaning: blood at routine non-recurrence follow-up after resection. The source was PBMCs, collected at follow-up. The receptor source for this set is a female donor with early-stage non-small cell lung cancer.

The chain uses TRBV7-3 and TRBJ2-2, with D perhaps matching TRBD2 (6 bases). V dropped 8 bases and J dropped 4 bases, with 17 bases sitting between them. The CDR3 length is 15 residues. Germline V CDR1 and CDR2: SGHTA, FQGTGA. Here the CDR3 reads CASSARGGRTGELFF. Written as DNA, the CDR3 is TGTGCCAGCTCTGCGCGGGGTGGGCGCACCGGGGAGCTGTTTTTT.

This clonotype was detected only a few times. This chain connects TRBV21-1 to TRBJ1-2. TRBV21-1 is reported as a pseudogene. CDR3 length: 12 amino acids. The CDR3 spells CASSPHKYGYTF. For the CDR3, the DNA is TGTGCCAGCAGCCCCCACAAGTATGGCTACACCTTC.